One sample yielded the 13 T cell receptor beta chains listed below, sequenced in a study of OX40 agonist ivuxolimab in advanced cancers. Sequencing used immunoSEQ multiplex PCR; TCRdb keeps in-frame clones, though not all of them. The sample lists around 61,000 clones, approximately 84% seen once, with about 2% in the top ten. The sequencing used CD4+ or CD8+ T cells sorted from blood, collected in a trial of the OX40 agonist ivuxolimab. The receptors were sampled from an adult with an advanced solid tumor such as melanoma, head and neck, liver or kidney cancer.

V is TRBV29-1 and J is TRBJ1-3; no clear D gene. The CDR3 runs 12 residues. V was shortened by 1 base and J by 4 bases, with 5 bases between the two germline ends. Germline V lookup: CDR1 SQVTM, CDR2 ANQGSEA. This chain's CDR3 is CSVEVQGNTIYF. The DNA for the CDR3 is TGCAGCGTTGAAGTACAGGGAAACACCATATATTTT.

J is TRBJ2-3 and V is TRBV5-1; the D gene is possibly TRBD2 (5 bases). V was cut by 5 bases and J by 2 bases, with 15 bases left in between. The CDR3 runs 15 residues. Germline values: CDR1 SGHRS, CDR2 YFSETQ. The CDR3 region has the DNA TGCGCCAGCAGACCTATTGGCGGGCTCACAGATACGCAGTATTTT. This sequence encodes CASRPIGGLTDTQYF.

In DNA form, the CDR3 reads TGTGCCAGCAGCATCTCCCAGGGGACCCACAATGAGCAGTTCTTC. Protein product: CASSISQGTHNEQFF. The chain is built from TRBV7-3 and TRBJ2-1; possibly TRBD1 for D (6 bases). The CDR3 is 15 residues long. The germline V and J ends were trimmed by 5 bases and 5 bases, with 16 bases remaining between them. From germline, CDR1 is SGHTA and CDR2 FQGTGA.

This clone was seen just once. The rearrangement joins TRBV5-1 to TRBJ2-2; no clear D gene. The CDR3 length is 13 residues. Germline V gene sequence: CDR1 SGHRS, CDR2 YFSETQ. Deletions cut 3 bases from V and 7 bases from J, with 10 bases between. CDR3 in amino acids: CASSWVKGGELFF. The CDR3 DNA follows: TGCGCCAGCAGCTGGGTAAAGGGCGGGGAGCTGTTTTTT. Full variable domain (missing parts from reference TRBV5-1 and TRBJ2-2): KAGVTQTPRYLIKTRGQQVTLSCSPISGHRSVSWYQQTPGQGLQFLFEYFSETQRNKGNFPGRFSGRQFSNSRSEMNVSTLELGDSALYLCASSWVKGGELFFGEGSRLTVL.

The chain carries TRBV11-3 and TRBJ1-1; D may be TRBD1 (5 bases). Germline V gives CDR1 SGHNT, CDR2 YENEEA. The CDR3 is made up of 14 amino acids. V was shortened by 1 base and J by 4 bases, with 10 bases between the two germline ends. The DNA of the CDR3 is TGTGCCAGCAGCTTAGGGAGGGACCTCACTGAAGCTTTCTTT. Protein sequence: CASSLGRDLTEAFF.

The CDR3 DNA follows: TGTGCCAGCAGCTTAGGGGTTACTAGCGGGAGCGGGAATGAGCAGTTCTTC. Protein sequence: CASSLGVTSGSGNEQFF. The V and J genes are TRBV7-9 and TRBJ2-1; 11 bases line up with TRBD2. Trimming at V came to 1 base and at J to 7 bases, leaving 9 bases not matched to a gene. CDR1 SEHNR and CDR2 FQNEAQ come from the germline V gene (reference sequence). The CDR3 runs to 17 residues.

The CDR3 here is CASSKLVVYEQYF. The DNA of the CDR3 is TGTGCCAGCAGTAAACTAGTTGTCTACGAGCAGTACTTC. The chain couples TRBV2 to TRBJ2-7, with D possibly matching TRBD2 (5 bases). The germline gives CDR1 SNHLY, CDR2 FYNNEI. V was shortened by 5 bases and J by 3 bases, with 11 bases between the two germline ends. The CDR3 loop spans 13 amino acids.

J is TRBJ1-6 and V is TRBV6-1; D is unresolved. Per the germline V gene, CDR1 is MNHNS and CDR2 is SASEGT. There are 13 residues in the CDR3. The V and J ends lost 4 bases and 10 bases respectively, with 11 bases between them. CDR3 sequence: CASSARMGSPLHF. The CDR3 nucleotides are TGTGCCAGCAGTGCCCGGATGGGGTCACCCCTCCACTTT.

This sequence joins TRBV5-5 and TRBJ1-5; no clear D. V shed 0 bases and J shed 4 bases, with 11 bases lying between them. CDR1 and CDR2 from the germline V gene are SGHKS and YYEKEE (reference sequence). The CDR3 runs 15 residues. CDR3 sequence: CASSLGYSPNQPQHF. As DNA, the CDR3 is TGTGCCAGCAGCTTGGGTTACAGTCCGAATCAGCCCCAGCATTTT.

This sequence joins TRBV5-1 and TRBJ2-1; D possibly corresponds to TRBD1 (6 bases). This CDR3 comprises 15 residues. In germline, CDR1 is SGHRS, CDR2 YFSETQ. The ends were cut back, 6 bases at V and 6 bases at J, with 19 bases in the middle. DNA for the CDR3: TGCGCCAGCACCCGACCCGAACAGGGTTTCAATGAGCAGTTCTTC. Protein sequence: CASTRPEQGFNEQFF. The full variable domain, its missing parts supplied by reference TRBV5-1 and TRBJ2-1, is KAGVTQTPRYLIKTRGQQVTLSCSPISGHRSVSWYQQTPGQGLQFLFEYFSETQRNKGNFPGRFSGRQFSNSRSEMNVSTLELGDSALYLCASTRPEQGFNEQFFGPGTRLTVL.

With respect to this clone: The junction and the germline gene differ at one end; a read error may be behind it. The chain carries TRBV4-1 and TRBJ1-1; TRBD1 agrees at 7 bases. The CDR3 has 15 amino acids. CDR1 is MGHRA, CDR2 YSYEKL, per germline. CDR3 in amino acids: CASSKEVTGETEAFF. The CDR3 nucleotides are TGCGCCAGCAGCAAAGAGGTTACAGGGGAGACTGAAGCTTTCTTT.

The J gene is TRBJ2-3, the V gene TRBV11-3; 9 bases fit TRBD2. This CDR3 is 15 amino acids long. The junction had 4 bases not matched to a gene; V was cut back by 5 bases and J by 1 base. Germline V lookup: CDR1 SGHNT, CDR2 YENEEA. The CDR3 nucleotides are TGTGCCAGCAGCCCGCGACTAGCGGGCACAGATACGCAGTATTTT. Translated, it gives CASSPRLAGTDTQYF.

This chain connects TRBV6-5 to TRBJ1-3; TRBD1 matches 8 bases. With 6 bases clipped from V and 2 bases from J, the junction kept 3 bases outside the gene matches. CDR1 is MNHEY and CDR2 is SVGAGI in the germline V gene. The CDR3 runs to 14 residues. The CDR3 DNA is TGTGCCAGCAGAAAACAGGGGGCTGGAAACACCATATATTTT. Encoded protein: CASRKQGAGNTIYF.